The entry that follows covers one T cell receptor beta chain sequence. cDNA for each sample came from eight separate reactions. After re-calling the 5' RACE reads, TCRdb lists one entry per CDR3 protein, DNA absent. The sample table sets out approximately 330,000 distinct CDR3 sequences. This sample is drawn from a study of monozygotic twins with inflammatory bowel disease. The receptor comes from a human donor with ulcerative colitis or Crohn's disease, or a healthy co-twin of an affected twin (not recorded which). The source material was blood.

This chain's CDR3 is CASSETGVRETQYF. The chain carries TRBV6-1 and TRBJ2-5; as DNA is missing, the TRBD1 call by TCRdb cannot be tested. The CDR3 extends over 14 amino acids. CDR1 is MNHNS, CDR2 SASEGT, per germline.